The entry that follows covers one T cell receptor (beta chain) sequence. The specificity of this receptor is unknown. No much larger clone is present one base from it, and per-base qualities are unavailable. The data originate from a study of blood T cell repertoires in COVID-19 (dated by TCRdb to 2018 to 2021). A note on the overall study: The collaborator samples originated in the United States, Italy and Spain and spanned the acute and convalescent phases of COVID-19. The material from the prospective study consisted of cDNA or gDNA derived from T cells, B-cell-depleted T cells, or PBMCs. The dataset comprised deeply sampled blood TCRbeta repertoires from subjects exposed to, actively infected with, or recovered from COVID-19. The repertoires were made available in a free public database intended to serve as a resource for research on the immune response to SARS-CoV-2. The samples were drawn from two sources: the first 160 participants of the ongoing ImmuneRACE study, and over 950 subjects contributed by 6 global collaborators. Nearly every sample came with metadata listing a de-identified subject ID, COVID-19 status, age in years and sex. Where HLA class I and class II types were available, the types were taken from metadata supplied by the sample provider, not from assay-based typing.

Broader findings and caveats from the paper: The amount of clinical and demographic metadata varied by source and participant and was provided uncurated.

Participants in the prospective study were enrolled through a virtual design, were aged roughly 18 to 100 years, and lived in fewer than 30 United States geographic areas. In the prospective study, cohorts were assigned on the basis of participant-reported clinical history obtained from a screening survey and a study questionnaire. In the prospective study, mobile phlebotomists collected whole blood, serum and a nasopharyngeal or oropharyngeal swab from each participant. Participants in the prospective study had the option to provide additional blood draws and questionnaires over a 2-month period. Prospective study blood samples were shipped either frozen or at room temperature before DNA extraction. TCRbeta CDR3 regions were amplified from genomic DNA by means of the immunoSEQ Assay, a bias-controlled multiplex PCR. For the original study's pipeline: The number of nucleated cells in each sample was estimated from the amplification of reference gene primers within the assay. Sequence reads were collapsed and filtered to measure the absolute abundance of every unique TCRbeta CDR3 rearrangement. For each sample, productive Simpson clonality was calculated as the square root of Simpson's diversity index across productive rearrangements. This is the immuneACCESS table as TCRdb keeps it, with only in-frame sequences that have V and J called. A part of the clones is gone; compared with another copy, unresolved V genes explain less than half, and the rest is unexplained. V, J and clone size are taken as reported in that table, and D and trimming were inferred from the DNA itself. In all, the sample holds 180,000 or so clones, and around 86% of those were seen once. Together, the top ten hold around 5% of the sample.

The CDR3 measures 14 amino acids from cysteine to phenylalanine. Only the CDR3 part of the read is kept: 42 bases, read in frame from the first base. V loses 7 bases, J loses 1 base, and the germline ends lie 14 bases apart. Reading the germline V gene gives CDR1 SNHLY and CDR2 FYNNEI. The TCR was taken from a man aged 40-50 years with acute COVID-19. Sequencing used PBMCs or T cells enriched from blood (not recorded which). Recombination linked TRBV2 to TRBJ2-7; a tentative D call is TRBD2 (6 bases match). The bases are TGTGCCAGCAAGGGCGGGATGGCGTCCTACGAGCAGTACTTC. It translates to CASKGGMASYEQYF.